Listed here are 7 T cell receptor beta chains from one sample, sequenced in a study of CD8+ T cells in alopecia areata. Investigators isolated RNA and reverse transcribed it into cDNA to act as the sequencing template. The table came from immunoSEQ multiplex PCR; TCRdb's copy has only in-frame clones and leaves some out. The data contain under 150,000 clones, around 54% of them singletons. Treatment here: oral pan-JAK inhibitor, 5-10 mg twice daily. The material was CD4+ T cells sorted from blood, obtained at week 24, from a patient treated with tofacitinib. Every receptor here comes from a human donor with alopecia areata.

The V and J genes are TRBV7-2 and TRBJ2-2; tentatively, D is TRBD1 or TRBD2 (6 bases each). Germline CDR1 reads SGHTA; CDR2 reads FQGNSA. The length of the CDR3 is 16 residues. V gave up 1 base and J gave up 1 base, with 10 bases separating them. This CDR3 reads CASSLGGGLNTGELFF. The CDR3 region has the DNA TGTGCCAGCAGCTTAGGAGGGGGGCTGAACACCGGGGAGCTGTTTTTT.

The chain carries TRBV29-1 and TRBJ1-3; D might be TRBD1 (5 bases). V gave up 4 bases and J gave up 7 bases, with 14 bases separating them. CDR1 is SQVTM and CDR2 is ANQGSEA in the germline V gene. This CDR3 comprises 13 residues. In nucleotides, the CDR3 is TGCAGCGTTGCCAGACAGCTCGGGAACACCATATATTTT. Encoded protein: CSVARQLGNTIYF.

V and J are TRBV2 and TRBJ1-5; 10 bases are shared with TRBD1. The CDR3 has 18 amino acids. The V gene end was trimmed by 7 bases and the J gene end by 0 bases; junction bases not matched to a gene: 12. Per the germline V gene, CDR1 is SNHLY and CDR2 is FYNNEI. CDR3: CASTEGGQGRYSNQPQHF. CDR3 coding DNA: TGTGCCAGCACAGAGGGGGGACAGGGGCGTTATAGCAATCAGCCCCAGCATTTT.

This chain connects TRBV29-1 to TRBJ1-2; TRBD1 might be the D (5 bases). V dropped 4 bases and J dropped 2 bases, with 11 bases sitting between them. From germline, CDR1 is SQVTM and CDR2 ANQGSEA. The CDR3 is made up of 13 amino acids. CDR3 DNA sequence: TGCAGCGTTGGGGCCGGGGACAACTATGGCTACACCTTC. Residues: CSVGAGDNYGYTF. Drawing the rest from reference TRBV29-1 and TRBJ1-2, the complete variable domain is SAVISQKPSRDICQRGTSLTIQCQVDSQVTMMFWYRQQPGQSLTLIATANQGSEATYESGFVIDKFPISRPNLTFSTLTVSNMSPEDSSIYLCSVGAGDNYGYTFGSGTRLTVV.

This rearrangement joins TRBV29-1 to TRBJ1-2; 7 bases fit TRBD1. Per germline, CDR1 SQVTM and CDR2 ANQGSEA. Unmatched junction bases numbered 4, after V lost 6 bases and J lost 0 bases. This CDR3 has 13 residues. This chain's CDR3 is CSVGTDTNYGYTF. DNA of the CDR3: TGCAGCGTCGGGACAGATACTAACTATGGCTACACCTTC. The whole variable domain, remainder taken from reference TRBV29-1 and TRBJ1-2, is SAVISQKPSRDICQRGTSLTIQCQVDSQVTMMFWYRQQPGQSLTLIATANQGSEATYESGFVIDKFPISRPNLTFSTLTVSNMSPEDSSIYLCSVGTDTNYGYTFGSGTRLTVV.

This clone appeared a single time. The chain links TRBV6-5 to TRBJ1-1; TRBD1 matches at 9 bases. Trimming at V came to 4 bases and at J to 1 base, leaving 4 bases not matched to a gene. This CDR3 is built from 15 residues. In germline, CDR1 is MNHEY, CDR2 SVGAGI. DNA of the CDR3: TGTGCCAGCAGTTCTCCGGGACAGGGGAACACTGAAGCTTTCTTT. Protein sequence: CASSSPGQGNTEAFF.

The CDR3 region has the DNA TGTGCCAGTAGTATGTCGCAGGGGAAATACAATGAGCAGTTCTTC. Protein: CASSMSQGKYNEQFF. V is TRBV19 and J is TRBJ2-1; tentatively, D is TRBD1 (6 bases). In germline, CDR1 is LNHDA, CDR2 SQIVND (reference sequence). CDR3 length equals 15 residues. Trimming took 3 bases from V and 4 from J, leaving 13 bases between them.